Listed below are T cell receptor beta chains from one sample, sequenced in a study of identical twins' blood T cells. One entry per CDR3 protein, called by TCRdb with MiXCR from the 5' RACE reads. The sample contains fewer than 450,000 distinct CDR3 sequences, under 30% of which appear only once. The sequenced material came from PBMCs. Receptors originate from a woman aged 18 to 55 in good health. Both conserved end residues are part of each CDR3. The D gene is left open where the match is weak. The listing skips clone size in some rows; elsewhere it reads once, few, many or a size class.

d_call: -
v_call: TRBV7-9
clone_size: -
j_call: TRBJ1-1
cdr3_nt: TGTGCCAGCAGCCCCCACCGACAGACGAACACTGAAGCTTTCTTT
cdr3_aa: CASSPHRQTNTEAFF

d_call: -
v_call: TRBV29-1
clone_size: -
j_call: TRBJ2-3
cdr3_nt: TGCAGCGGGCAAAAAGGACAGCTTTACACAGATACGCAGTATTTT
cdr3_aa: CSGQKGQLYTDTQYF

d_call: -
v_call: TRBV5-1
clone_size: -
j_call: TRBJ2-1
cdr3_nt: TGCGCCAGCAGCTTGGTCCCGAGGGATGAGCAGTTCTTC
cdr3_aa: CASSLVPRDEQFF

d_call: -
v_call: TRBV29-1
clone_size: -
j_call: TRBJ1-1
cdr3_nt: TGCAGCCGACTCTACACGACACCGGGCACTGAAGCTTTCTTT
cdr3_aa: CSRLYTTPGTEAFF

d_call: -
v_call: TRBV20-1
clone_size: few
j_call: TRBJ2-7
cdr3_nt: TGCAGTGCTAGCCCCGTGGGGGCCTCCTACGAGCAGTACTTC
cdr3_aa: CSASPVGASYEQYF

d_call: -
v_call: TRBV10-3
clone_size: -
j_call: TRBJ2-3
cdr3_nt: TGTGCCATCAGCCCGGACTCCACAGATACGCAGTATTTT
cdr3_aa: CAISPDSTDTQYF

d_call: TRBD2
v_call: TRBV5-6
clone_size: -
j_call: TRBJ2-3
cdr3_nt: TGTGCCAGCAGCTTAAGACTAGCGGGAGGTTTAGATACGCAGTATTTT
cdr3_aa: CASSLRLAGGLDTQYF

d_call: -
v_call: TRBV14
clone_size: many
j_call: TRBJ1-2
cdr3_nt: TGTGCCAGCAGCCAATCTCACACAGGCCCCTATGGCTACACCTTC
cdr3_aa: CASSQSHTGPYGYTF

d_call: -
v_call: TRBV7-6
clone_size: few
j_call: TRBJ1-6
cdr3_nt: TGTGCCAGCAGCTTAGCGGGTGGAAATTCACCCCTCCACTTT
cdr3_aa: CASSLAGGNSPLHF

d_call: -
v_call: TRBV5-1
clone_size: -
j_call: TRBJ1-5
cdr3_nt: TGCGCCAGCAGCTTGAATGGGGAGGGCAATCAGCCCCAGCATTTT
cdr3_aa: CASSLNGEGNQPQHF

d_call: TRBD1
v_call: TRBV6-5
clone_size: -
j_call: TRBJ1-1
cdr3_nt: TGTGCCAGCATCCCGACAGGGGAGACCATGAACACTGAAGCTTTCTTT
cdr3_aa: CASIPTGETMNTEAFF

d_call: -
v_call: TRBV29-1
clone_size: -
j_call: TRBJ1-1
cdr3_nt: TGCTCCGGCGGGGCCGACACTGAAGCTTTCTTT
cdr3_aa: CSGGADTEAFF

d_call: TRBD1
v_call: TRBV7-9
clone_size: -
j_call: TRBJ1-1
cdr3_nt: TGTGCCAGCAGCTCCGGACAGGGTGGTCTCAGGAACACTGAAGCTTTCTTT
cdr3_aa: CASSSGQGGLRNTEAFF

d_call: -
v_call: TRBV20-1
clone_size: -
j_call: TRBJ2-4
cdr3_nt: TGCAGTGCTAGAGTACCAGGGGTCCTAGCCAAAAACATTCAGTACTTC
cdr3_aa: CSARVPGVLAKNIQYF

d_call: TRBD1
v_call: TRBV7-2
clone_size: -
j_call: TRBJ1-5
cdr3_nt: TGTGCCAGCAGCTTAGGGGACAGGAGATATAGCAATCAGCCCCAGCATTTT
cdr3_aa: CASSLGDRRYSNQPQHF

d_call: -
v_call: TRBV20-1
clone_size: many
j_call: TRBJ1-4
cdr3_nt: TGCAGTGCTAGTGCGATAGGAGATGAAAAACTGTTTTTT
cdr3_aa: CSASAIGDEKLFF

d_call: -
v_call: TRBV19
clone_size: many
j_call: TRBJ1-1
cdr3_nt: TGTGCCAGTAGCCGTAGTAGAAACACTGAAGCTTTCTTT
cdr3_aa: CASSRSRNTEAFF

d_call: -
v_call: TRBV5-5
clone_size: -
j_call: TRBJ1-2
cdr3_nt: TGTGCCGGCAGCTTGAATACAGAAGCCCTTTATGGCTACACCTTC
cdr3_aa: CAGSLNTEALYGYTF

d_call: TRBD1
v_call: TRBV9
clone_size: -
j_call: TRBJ1-2
cdr3_nt: TGTGCCAGCAGCGGAGGGACAGGGACCTACACCTTC
cdr3_aa: CASSGGTGTYTF

d_call: -
v_call: TRBV7-2
clone_size: -
j_call: TRBJ1-1
cdr3_nt: TGTGCCAGCAGCTGGTTCGGGGGATACACTGAAGCTTTCTTT
cdr3_aa: CASSWFGGYTEAFF

d_call: -
v_call: TRBV7-2
clone_size: -
j_call: TRBJ1-3
cdr3_nt: TGTGCCAGCGGAGACAGAAAGGGAGGAAACACCATATATTTT
cdr3_aa: CASGDRKGGNTIYF

d_call: -
v_call: TRBV6-5
clone_size: -
j_call: TRBJ1-6
cdr3_nt: TGTGCCAGCAAGGAGTCCTATAATTCACCCCTCCACTTT
cdr3_aa: CASKESYNSPLHF

d_call: -
v_call: TRBV19
clone_size: many
j_call: TRBJ1-5
cdr3_nt: TGTGCCAGTAGTATCGGTGGGATTAGCAATCAGCCCCAGCATTTT
cdr3_aa: CASSIGGISNQPQHF

d_call: -
v_call: TRBV11-2
clone_size: many
j_call: TRBJ2-1
cdr3_nt: TGTGCCAGCAGCTTAGCAGTCCAGTCAGGCTCCTACAATGAGCAGTTCTTC
cdr3_aa: CASSLAVQSGSYNEQFF

d_call: -
v_call: TRBV6-6
clone_size: few
j_call: TRBJ1-2
cdr3_nt: TGTGCCAGCAGTTCCCACCCGACCTATGGCTACACCTTC
cdr3_aa: CASSSHPTYGYTF

d_call: -
v_call: TRBV10-3
clone_size: few
j_call: TRBJ2-5
cdr3_nt: TGTGCCATCAGTGAGTCGGGTAACCGGGGTACCCAGTACTTC
cdr3_aa: CAISESGNRGTQYF

d_call: -
v_call: TRBV18
clone_size: -
j_call: TRBJ1-2
cdr3_nt: TGTGCCAGCTCATCAGCTCGCTTCTCCCGGAGGGAAGGCTACACCTTC
cdr3_aa: CASSSARFSRREGYTF

d_call: -
v_call: TRBV27
clone_size: -
j_call: TRBJ2-2
cdr3_nt: TGTGCCAGCAGTTCCGCCTCAACTAGTGCGGAGCTGTTTTTT
cdr3_aa: CASSSASTSAELFF

d_call: -
v_call: TRBV12-3/TRBV12-4
clone_size: -
j_call: TRBJ2-1
cdr3_nt: TGTGCCAGCACCAGCCTATCCCATGAGCAGTTCTTC
cdr3_aa: CASTSLSHEQFF

d_call: -
v_call: TRBV29-1
clone_size: medium-sized
j_call: TRBJ1-2
cdr3_nt: TGCAGCGTTGACCCAGGGAGCGGCTACACCTTC
cdr3_aa: CSVDPGSGYTF

d_call: -
v_call: TRBV20-1
clone_size: -
j_call: TRBJ1-5
cdr3_nt: TGCAGTGCGCCGGATCCGACAGGCGTAGGAGGCAATCAGCCCCAGCATTTT
cdr3_aa: CSAPDPTGVGGNQPQHF

d_call: TRBD2
v_call: TRBV9
clone_size: few
j_call: TRBJ2-1
cdr3_nt: TGTGCCAGCAGCCCCCGGACTAGCCTTATTACTTCCTACAATGAGCAGTTCTTC
cdr3_aa: CASSPRTSLITSYNEQFF

d_call: -
v_call: TRBV14
clone_size: few
j_call: TRBJ1-2
cdr3_nt: TGTGCCAGCAGCGCGTACCTAGGACAGTCAGTTAACTATGGCTACACCTTC
cdr3_aa: CASSAYLGQSVNYGYTF

d_call: -
v_call: TRBV7-9
clone_size: -
j_call: TRBJ1-3
cdr3_nt: TGTGCCAGCAGCTTGCCACAGGGACTTGGAAACACCATATATTTT
cdr3_aa: CASSLPQGLGNTIYF

d_call: TRBD2
v_call: TRBV5-6
clone_size: -
j_call: TRBJ2-1
cdr3_nt: TGTGCCAGCAGCTTGGAACCTAGCGGATACAATGAGCAGTTCTTC
cdr3_aa: CASSLEPSGYNEQFF

d_call: -
v_call: TRBV9
clone_size: -
j_call: TRBJ2-2
cdr3_nt: TGTGCCAGCAACTGGGGACATAGCGCCGGGGAGCTGTTTTTT
cdr3_aa: CASNWGHSAGELFF

d_call: -
v_call: TRBV28
clone_size: many
j_call: TRBJ1-2
cdr3_nt: TGTGCCAGCAGTTCCCATGGGCAGACCCCTAACTATGGCTACACCTTC
cdr3_aa: CASSSHGQTPNYGYTF

d_call: -
v_call: TRBV27
clone_size: -
j_call: TRBJ2-1
cdr3_nt: TGTGCCAGCAGGAGGTACAATGAGCAGTTCTTC
cdr3_aa: CASRRYNEQFF

d_call: TRBD2
v_call: TRBV6-5
clone_size: few
j_call: TRBJ2-2
cdr3_nt: TGTGCCAGCAGTTCCCTTAGCGGGAGGAACACCGGGGAGCTGTTTTTT
cdr3_aa: CASSSLSGRNTGELFF

d_call: -
v_call: TRBV9
clone_size: -
j_call: TRBJ1-4
cdr3_nt: TGTGCCAGCAGCCCCACGACAGCCATTTTTGAAAAACTGTTTTTT
cdr3_aa: CASSPTTAIFEKLFF

d_call: -
v_call: TRBV24-1
clone_size: few
j_call: TRBJ1-2
cdr3_nt: TGTGCCACCAGTGACCCCTCGTTGGGCTACACCTTC
cdr3_aa: CATSDPSLGYTF

d_call: TRBD1
v_call: TRBV9
clone_size: -
j_call: TRBJ1-6
cdr3_nt: TGTGCCAGCAGCGTAGGGGACAGGCTTAATTCACCCCTCCACTTT
cdr3_aa: CASSVGDRLNSPLHF

d_call: -
v_call: TRBV2
clone_size: many
j_call: TRBJ1-2
cdr3_nt: TGTGCCAGGAGAGACGCTCGAAGCCCCCATAACTATGGCTACACCTTC
cdr3_aa: CARRDARSPHNYGYTF

d_call: TRBD2
v_call: TRBV10-3
clone_size: -
j_call: TRBJ2-1
cdr3_nt: TGTGCCATCAGTGAGGGACTAGGTGACAATGAGCAGTTCTTC
cdr3_aa: CAISEGLGDNEQFF

d_call: TRBD1
v_call: TRBV7-2
clone_size: -
j_call: TRBJ1-4
cdr3_nt: TGTGCCAGCAGCTTAGCGGGACAGCCGGGTCAAAAACTGTTTTTT
cdr3_aa: CASSLAGQPGQKLFF

d_call: -
v_call: TRBV14
clone_size: -
j_call: TRBJ1-5
cdr3_nt: TGTGCCAGCAGCCGTGAGGGCAATCAGCCCCAGCATTTT
cdr3_aa: CASSREGNQPQHF

d_call: -
v_call: TRBV7-9
clone_size: -
j_call: TRBJ2-1
cdr3_nt: TGTGCCAGCAGCTTGAATCGCAATGAGCAGTTCTTC
cdr3_aa: CASSLNRNEQFF

d_call: -
v_call: TRBV7-9
clone_size: -
j_call: TRBJ1-3
cdr3_nt: TGTGCCAGCAGCCTCCCACAGAACACCATATATTTT
cdr3_aa: CASSLPQNTIYF

d_call: -
v_call: TRBV19
clone_size: many
j_call: TRBJ2-7
cdr3_nt: TGTGCCAGTAGTAGCTTATCCTACGAGCAGTACTTC
cdr3_aa: CASSSLSYEQYF

d_call: -
v_call: TRBV2
clone_size: -
j_call: TRBJ2-3
cdr3_nt: TGTGCCAGCAGTGAAGTCGCAGATACGCAGTATTTT
cdr3_aa: CASSEVADTQYF

d_call: -
v_call: TRBV6-2/TRBV6-3
clone_size: few
j_call: TRBJ1-2
cdr3_nt: TGTGCCAGCAGAACTCTTGATATCTATGGCTACACCTTC
cdr3_aa: CASRTLDIYGYTF

d_call: -
v_call: TRBV18
clone_size: -
j_call: TRBJ2-3
cdr3_nt: TGTGCCAGTTCTATAGCAGAAGATACGCAGTATTTT
cdr3_aa: CASSIAEDTQYF

d_call: -
v_call: TRBV7-8
clone_size: -
j_call: TRBJ2-7
cdr3_nt: TGTGCCAGCAGCACCTGGCCCTACGAGCAGTACTTC
cdr3_aa: CASSTWPYEQYF

d_call: -
v_call: TRBV5-6
clone_size: few
j_call: TRBJ1-1
cdr3_nt: TGTGCCAGCAGCTTGGATCTTAGTGGCGTTGGGCTTCGAAGATCTGAAGCTTTCTTT
cdr3_aa: CASSLDLSGVGLRRSEAFF

d_call: -
v_call: TRBV14
clone_size: -
j_call: TRBJ2-7
cdr3_nt: TGTGCCAGCAGCCAAGTCCAGTTCTACGAGCAGTACTTC
cdr3_aa: CASSQVQFYEQYF

d_call: TRBD2
v_call: TRBV7-2
clone_size: few
j_call: TRBJ2-5
cdr3_nt: TGTGCCAGCAGCTTTACTAGCGGGTACCAGTACTTC
cdr3_aa: CASSFTSGYQYF

d_call: -
v_call: TRBV7-2
clone_size: -
j_call: TRBJ1-1
cdr3_nt: TGTGCCAGCAGCTTATGGGTGAACACTGAAGCTTTCTTT
cdr3_aa: CASSLWVNTEAFF